The T cell receptor beta chain described here comes from a study of shared clonotypes between healthy human individuals. Concerning this clone: Its antigen is not identified.

The authors split each subset's genomic DNA evenly across several immunoSEQ plates. In the source study's methods: ImmunoSEQ output held junction-only sequences without quality scores, so filtering differed. Using immunoSEQ multiplex PCR, the repertoire was profiled, and TCRdb retains in-frame clones only, with some absent. V, J and clone size are taken as reported in that table, and D and trimming were inferred from the DNA itself. Among about a million clones listed, more than 65% were seen once. Findings of the study overall: The study's rarefaction showed incomplete sorted-subset sequencing despite large depth.

Germline V gene data show CDR1 as MNHEY and CDR2 as SVGAGI. This CDR3 comprises 15 residues. V gave up 8 bases and J gave up 2 bases, with 15 bases separating them. Subsets obtained from CD4+ cells comprised CD45RA+ naive and CD45RA-negative memory cells. The TCR was taken from a young man in good health. Sequencing input: memory CD4+ T cells sorted from blood. This sample's subset: CD45RA-negative fraction. The gene calls are TRBV6-5 and TRBJ2-2; possible D gene TRBD2, 6 bases. This CDR3 is CASSRGSLNTGELFF. DNA of the CDR3: TGTGCCAGCTCCCGGGGGTCTCTCAACACCGGGGAGCTGTTTTTT.